This T cell receptor (beta chain) came from a study of blood T cell repertoires in COVID-19. Germline V CDR1 and CDR2: LGHNA, YNFKEQ. The length of the CDR3 is 14 residues. V trimming: 4 bases; J trimming: 1 base; junction bases outside the gene matches: 4. The table came from immunoSEQ multiplex PCR; TCRdb's copy has only in-frame clones and leaves some out. The sample has some 250,000 clones; approximately 80% are singletons. This chain joins TRBV4-2 and TRBJ2-7; 7 bases fit TRBD2. Material for sequencing was peripheral blood. The sequence derives from a woman aged 60-75 years with active or convalescent COVID-19. DNA for the CDR3: TGTGCCAGCAGCCGGACTAGTAGGTCCTACGAGCAGTACTTC. It specifies CASSRTSRSYEQYF.